This TCR beta chain was found in a study of T-cell reconstitution after alpha-beta-depleted transplantation in children. This clonotype was counted at least ten times. During its preparation, the TCRbeta library received unique molecular identifiers. TCRdb recomputed calls from the PCR reads with MiXCR, one row per CDR3 protein. This table holds 490,000 or so distinct CDR3 sequences, around 13% found once. This CDR3 is built from 12 residues. The V and J ends lost 2 bases and 5 bases respectively, with 9 bases between them. Germline CDR1 is GTSNPN and CDR2 is SVGIG (reference sequence). The receptor was derived from a human donor who donated a stem cell graft to a child with combined immunodeficiency. The sample was PBMCs from the stem cell graft donor, taken from the stem cell graft. J is TRBJ2-5 and V is TRBV30; D may be TRBD2 (5 bases). The CDR3 spells CAWSREGETQYF. The CDR3 region has the DNA TGTGCCTGGAGTCGTGAGGGTGAGACCCAGTACTTC.